This T cell receptor beta chain came from a study of blood T cell repertoires in COVID-19. Whole-study context: There were acute and convalescent COVID-19 samples, and they came from the United States, Italy and Spain.

With 5 bases clipped from V and 4 bases from J, the junction kept 19 bases outside the gene matches. This CDR3 is built from 20 residues. CDR1 MNHEY and CDR2 SMNVEV come from the germline V gene (reference sequence). Sequencing used immunoSEQ multiplex PCR; TCRdb keeps in-frame clones, though not all of them. The sample carries approximately 190,000 clones, roughly 89% recorded once. Residents of about two dozen US areas, aged roughly 18 to 90 years, made up the participants. What was sequenced was PBMCs or T cells enriched from blood (not recorded which). The clonotype comes from a woman aged 30 to 39 who had been exposed to COVID-19. The J gene is TRBJ2-6, the V gene TRBV27; 8 bases fit TRBD1. CDR3 nucleotide sequence: TGTGCCAGCAGTCCAAAGGTCAGGGACAGGTCGCTCGGAGGGGCCAACGTCCTGACTTTC. It translates to CASSPKVRDRSLGGANVLTF. The full variable domain, completed using reference TRBV27 and TRBJ2-6, is EAQVTQNPRYLITVTGKKLTVTCSQNMNHEYMSWYRQDPGLGLRQIYYSMNVEVTDKGDVPEGYKVSRKEKRNFPLILESPSPNQTSLYFCASSPKVRDRSLGGANVLTFGAGSRLTVL.